This TCR beta chain is from a study of T cell responses to AZD1222 COVID-19 vaccine (dated by TCRdb to the early 2020s). Context from the whole study: AZD1222 recipients with second doses at about 4 weeks or about 12 weeks were pooled, because spike-specific TCR depth and breadth did not differ between schedules. Enrollment into the trials was organized by age into subgroups of 18-55, 56-69 and 70-plus years, and those subgroups contained 148, 28 and 57 TCR-sequenced participants, respectively. A total of over 230 trial participants underwent TCR sequencing, of whom 207 received two doses of AZD1222 and about 25 received two doses of the MenACWY control vaccine. The study at large found these results: Reportedly, almost half of the unique spike-specific TCRs recognized epitopes lying outside the regions that are mutated in the B.1.351 and B.1.1.7 variants. The vaccine-associated CD4 TCRs covered the entire spike protein, and the dominant responses fell in regions 160-218 and 743-854. After two AZD1222 doses, spike-specific TCR breadth and depth were significantly higher than at day 0 and than in MenACWY recipients. In the small 56-69-year group, the increase in depth fell short of significance, most likely because of low power. Only a handful of AZD1222 recipients were SARS-CoV-2 seropositive at baseline, limiting conclusions about previously exposed vaccinees. No day 14 peak-response samples were available, so repertoires were characterized only after the peak T cell response. Participants were mostly white British and included more females than males, and it was suggested by the authors that clonal diversity may have been underestimated.

The sample's time point label, decoded: baseline before first vaccination. Vaccinee samples were obtained from the UK trials COV001 and COV002, which included a single-blind randomized controlled phase 2/3 trial of AZD1222 (ChAdOx1 nCoV-19) in healthy adults. For TCRbeta chain sequencing, PBMC samples from trial participants were taken at day 0 and at day 28 after the second dose. The CDR3 regions of human TCRbeta chains were analyzed by immunosequencing. Under the source paper's analysis protocol: TCRs in the repertoires were compared against a reference library of SARS-CoV-2-specific TCRs that had been generated with the MIRA antigen-specificity platform. Breadth was defined as the fraction of unique TCRs that were SARS-CoV-2-associated. Depth was defined as the fraction of total T cells that were SARS-CoV-2-associated. Using the MIRA data, each spike-specific TCR was mapped to the spike region that the TCR reacts to and placed in a CD4 or CD8 class. Log10-transformed breadth and depth values were compared by one-way ANOVA with Sidak's multiple comparisons tests. TCRdb took this table from immuneACCESS and kept in-frame rearrangements with V and J called. Such tables lack part of the clones; where checked against another copy, unresolved V genes explain under half of the gap, and the rest is unexplained. V and J calls and clone size are as listed in that table; D and trimming were resolved from the DNA. The sample table lists roughly 260,000 clones, approximately 93% of them with a count of one. The biggest ten clones account for 0.5% to 0.65% of the sample.

At the junction V is shortened by 5 bases and J by 7 bases, with 9 bases in between. CDR1 SGHTA and CDR2 FQGNSA were looked up in the germline V gene. The CDR3 covers 11 residues, taking in both the cysteine and the phenylalanine. Only CDR3 DNA is held: 33 bases, read in frame from base 1. As concerns this clone: This receptor's antigen is unknown. Base-call qualities are not available, and no considerably larger clone is one nucleotide away.

This receptor chain uses TRBV7-2 and TRBJ2-7; the D gene is unclear. The sequencing used peripheral blood, collected on day 0 of AZD1222 vaccination. The source is an adult in good health. The CDR3 region reads CASSLQREQYF. The DNA sequence is as follows: TGTGCCAGCAGCCTTCAGAGGGAGCAGTACTTC.